Each of the 24 T cell receptor beta chains below was sequenced from the same sample in a study of T cell repertoires in cytomegalovirus infection. TCRdb analysed the reads with MiXCR anew, one entry per CDR3 protein. Of over 450,000 distinct CDR3 sequences in the sample, 11% were seen once. The sequencing sample was made of PBMCs. These receptors all stem from a human donor in good health (CMV status not recorded). Some clones in this sample may be carry-over from other donors' samples.

This clonotype was recorded many times. The rearrangement uses TRBV5-6 and TRBJ1-4; perhaps TRBD1 as D (5 bases). Trimming cost V 3 bases and J 2 bases, with 14 bases left between them. Germline V CDR1 and CDR2: SGHDT, YYEEEE. This CDR3 is built from 16 residues. DNA of the CDR3: TGTGCCAGCAGCTGGGGAGACAGAACTACTAATGAAAAACTGTTTTTT. It encodes CASSWGDRTTNEKLFF.

This chain uses TRBV7-9 with TRBJ2-1; D may be TRBD2 (7 bases). V lost 6 bases and J lost 0, with 18 bases in between. The germline CDR1 and CDR2 sequences are SEHNR and FQNEAQ (reference sequence). The CDR3 is 17 amino acids. The CDR3 sequence: CASSRGGGTYSYNEQFF. In DNA, the CDR3 is TGTGCCAGCAGTCGAGGGGGGGGGACGTACTCCTACAATGAGCAGTTCTTC.

This clonotype was recorded at least ten times. The V and J genes are TRBV2 and TRBJ1-2, with 7 bases that match TRBD1. This CDR3 is 15 amino acids long. Per the germline V gene, CDR1 is SNHLY and CDR2 is FYNNEI. The V segment lost 9 bases and the J segment 5 bases; nucleotides outside the gene matches: 15. The CDR3 here is CARNGGGTVEYGYTF. The CDR3, as DNA: TGTGCCAGAAACGGAGGGGGCACAGTTGAATATGGCTACACCTTC.

This clonotype was seen many times. The rearrangement uses TRBV4-2 and TRBJ1-1; perhaps TRBD1 as D (5 bases). Germline CDR1 is LGHNA and CDR2 is YNFKEQ. The CDR3 consists of 20 residues. V lost 3 bases to trimming and J lost 4 bases, with 30 bases between them. CDR3 coding DNA: TGTGCCAGCAGCCACGTGGGATGGGGATCGGGGGTAAGTGGTCGCACTGAAGCTTTCTTT. Amino acids: CASSHVGWGSGVSGRTEAFF.

This clonotype was counted at least ten times. The chain carries TRBV7-2 and TRBJ1-6, with TRBD1 matching 8 bases. CDR3 length: 17 residues. V lost 5 bases, J lost 0 bases, and 6 bases stayed unmatched. Germline V CDR1 and CDR2: SGHTA, FQGNSA. The CDR3 DNA reads TGTGCCAGCAGCCCTCGGACAGGGAGCTCCTATAATTCACCCCTCCACTTT. Translated: CASSPRTGSSYNSPLHF.

There are a few counts of this clonotype. V usage is TRBV4-1 and J usage is TRBJ1-5; D is perhaps TRBD1 (6 bases). Trimming removed 4 bases from V and 9 bases from J, with 19 bases in between. CDR3 length: 15 amino acids. Germline V gives CDR1 MGHRA, CDR2 YSYEKL. Here the CDR3 reads CASSPSGAVSGPQHF. The CDR3 nucleotides are TGCGCCAGCAGCCCGTCAGGGGCTGTAAGTGGGCCCCAGCATTTT.

Ten or more counts support this clonotype. This chain joins TRBV19 and TRBJ1-5; 8 nucleotides agree with TRBD1. The J segment lost 5 bases and the V segment lost 7 bases, leaving 16 bases of the junction unmatched. CDR1 is LNHDA and CDR2 is SQIVND in the germline V gene (reference sequence). This CDR3 has 17 amino acids. The CDR3 bases are TGTGCCAGTACCCCAGCGGAGGACAGGGATCATTATCAGCCCCAGCATTTT. This translates into CASTPAEDRDHYQPQHF.

The chain employs TRBV3-1 and TRBJ2-2, with D maybe TRBD1 (6 bases). The germline V gene has CDR1 LGHDT and CDR2 YNNKEL (reference sequence). This CDR3 is built from 15 residues. V lost 1 base, J lost 7 bases, and 13 bases lay in between. For the CDR3, the DNA is TGTGCCAGCAGCCAAGGTTCAGGGGTGATCGGGGAGCTGTTTTTT. Its protein product is CASSQGSGVIGELFF.

This chain joins TRBV5-1 and TRBJ2-3, with D hard to call. The CDR3 is 14 amino acids. Germline loops: CDR1 SGHRS, CDR2 YFSETQ. Deletions cut 0 bases from V and 3 bases from J, with 8 bases between. The DNA of the CDR3 is TGCGCCAGCAGCTTGGGGACGACGACAGATACGCAGTATTTT. Translation: CASSLGTTTDTQYF.

Only a few counts were recorded for this clonotype. The chain recombines TRBV3-1 with TRBJ1-5; 7 bases are a match to TRBD1. The CDR3 has 13 residues. CDR1 is LGHDT, CDR2 YNNKEL, per germline (reference sequence). The V and J ends lost 5 bases and 8 bases, in that order; junction bases with no gene match: 6. The CDR3 coding sequence is TGTGCCAGCAGCTCCAGGACAGGCGAGCCCCAGCATTTT. It codes for CASSSRTGEPQHF.

This clonotype showed up many times. The V and J genes are TRBV9 and TRBJ1-1, with no clear D. The CDR3 consists of 13 residues. Looked up from germline, CDR1 is SGDLS and CDR2 is YYNGEE. Trimming shortened V by 0 bases and J by 1 base, and 4 bases separated the two germline ends. CDR3 loop: CASSVGSNTEAFF. CDR3 DNA: TGTGCCAGCAGCGTAGGCTCGAACACTGAAGCTTTCTTT.

This clonotype was detected many times. This chain links TRBV12-3 or TRBV12-4 with TRBJ1-1; weak D call: TRBD1 (6 bases). Trimming left V 6 bases short and J 8 bases short, with 10 bases between. The CDR3 totals 11 residues. This CDR3 reads CASSPGQEAFF. The CDR3, as DNA: TGTGCCAGCAGCCCAGGACAGGAAGCTTTCTTT.

This clonotype occurred many times. V usage is TRBV7-6 and J usage is TRBJ2-7, with D perhaps TRBD1 or TRBD2 (5 bases each). This CDR3 contains 13 residues. Germline-derived CDR1 and CDR2 are SGHVS and FNYEAQ. Trimming shortened V by 4 bases and J by 0 bases, and 7 bases separated the two germline ends. This CDR3 reads CASSSGTSYEQYF. The CDR3 DNA is TGTGCCAGCAGCTCGGGGACCTCCTACGAGCAGTACTTC.

V gene TRBV27 combines with J gene TRBJ1-4; D possibly corresponds to TRBD1 (5 bases). Germline V lookup: CDR1 MNHEY, CDR2 SMNVEV (reference sequence). The CDR3 totals 12 residues. With 11 bases removed from V and 5 bases from J, the gap between germline ends came to 12 bases. The CDR3 reads CAAGPPNEKLFF. As DNA, the CDR3 is TGTGCCGCAGGGCCCCCAAATGAAAAACTGTTTTTT. The full variable domain, completed using reference TRBV27 and TRBJ1-4, is EAQVTQNPRYLITVTGKKLTVTCSQNMNHEYMSWYRQDPGLGLRQIYYSMNVEVTDKGDVPEGYKVSRKEKRNFPLILESPSPNQTSLYFCAAGPPNEKLFFGSGTQLSVL.

This clonotype turned up a few times. The CDR3 DNA reads TGTGCCAGCAGTTACTCCACCACAGATACGCAGTATTTT. Translating it yields CASSYSTTDTQYF. The chain uses TRBV6-6 and TRBJ2-3; no definite D call. Germline V lookup: CDR1 MNHNY, CDR2 SVGAGI (reference sequence). The CDR3 sequence is 13 residues long. V lost 0 bases and J 2 bases, leaving 3 bases between the germline ends.

Notes on this clonotype: Being one base from a much bigger clone, this may be a read error. This chain joins TRBV27 and TRBJ2-2; 8 bases fit TRBD2. Germline V CDR1 and CDR2: MNHEY, SMNVEV (reference sequence). This CDR3 is 16 amino acids long. DNA for the CDR3: TGTGCCAGCAGTTACGGGCTAGCGGGTCGTACCGTGGAGCTGTTTTTT. Amino acids: CASSYGLAGRTVELFF.

This clonotype was seen more than once but under ten times. This chain connects TRBV6-5 to TRBJ1-1; D is perhaps TRBD1 (5 bases). With 7 bases removed from V and 5 bases from J, the gap between germline ends came to 14 bases. CDR3 length equals 13 residues. Germline CDR1 is MNHEY and CDR2 is SVGAGI. CDR3 nucleotide sequence: TGTGCCAGCAACCGGGGGGAGGGGACTGAAGCTTTCTTT. This encodes CASNRGEGTEAFF.

This clonotype was detected many times. The V call is TRBV7-9, the J call TRBJ1-2, with 7 bases lining up with TRBD1. The V and J ends lost 4 bases and 4 bases, in that order; junction bases with no gene match: 9. The length of the CDR3 is 15 residues. Germline lookup yields CDR1 SEHNR and CDR2 FQNEAQ (reference sequence). The CDR3 sequence: CASSSGFGQVYGYTF. The CDR3 nucleotides read TGTGCCAGCAGCTCCGGCTTTGGACAGGTCTATGGCTACACCTTC.

This clonotype occurred many times. This chain links TRBV19 with TRBJ1-5; possibly TRBD1 for D (5 bases). Trimming cost V 6 bases and J 3 bases, with 12 bases left between them. The CDR3 loop spans 14 amino acids. CDR1 is LNHDA, CDR2 SQIVND, per germline (reference sequence). DNA of the CDR3: TGTGCCAGTAGGGGGACGGGAATCAATCAGCCCCAGCATTTT. Encoded protein: CASRGTGINQPQHF.

V usage is TRBV5-6 and J usage is TRBJ2-7; TRBD2 aligns across 9 bases. Germline V gives CDR1 SGHDT, CDR2 YYEEEE. The CDR3 sequence is 16 residues long. The V segment lost 4 bases and the J segment 3 bases; nucleotides outside the gene matches: 11. The CDR3 is CASSRDSGRSGYEQYF. Written as DNA, the CDR3 is TGTGCCAGCAGCAGGGATAGCGGGAGATCAGGCTACGAGCAGTACTTC.

The V and J genes are TRBV19 and TRBJ1-1, with 8 bases lining up with TRBD1. This CDR3 comprises 15 residues. Germline V CDR1 and CDR2: LNHDA, SQIVND (reference sequence). The trim removed 1 base at V and 1 base at J, leaving 2 bases unmatched. CDR3 in amino acids: CASSIVQGANTEAFF. In DNA, the CDR3 is TGTGCCAGTAGTATAGTCCAGGGGGCGAACACTGAAGCTTTCTTT.

In its sample, this clonotype was seen many times. J is TRBJ2-1 and V is TRBV7-9, with no clear D. The ends were cut back, 1 base at V and 2 bases at J, with 9 bases in the middle. The CDR3 length is 15 residues. Germline V CDR1 and CDR2: SEHNR, FQNEAQ (reference sequence). The DNA of the CDR3 is TGTGCCAGCAGCTTAGAGGGCGGCCCCTACAATGAGCAGTTCTTC. Translating it yields CASSLEGGPYNEQFF.

This clonotype was seen only a few times. The V and J genes are TRBV29-1 and TRBJ1-3; perhaps TRBD1 as D (6 bases). Germline V gene data show CDR1 as SQVTM and CDR2 as ANQGSEA. The germline V and J ends were trimmed by 6 bases and 0 bases, with 12 bases remaining between them. The CDR3 is 14 amino acids. CDR3: CSVTGTLSGNTIYF. DNA for the CDR3: TGCAGCGTCACAGGGACCCTCTCTGGAAACACCATATATTTT. The variable domain in full, completed from reference TRBV29-1 and TRBJ1-3, reads SAVISQKPSRDICQRGTSLTIQCQVDSQVTMMFWYRQQPGQSLTLIATANQGSEATYESGFVIDKFPISRPNLTFSTLTVSNMSPEDSSIYLCSVTGTLSGNTIYFGEGSWLTVV.

The sample holds many counts of this clonotype. The chain couples TRBV7-2 to TRBJ2-6, with 7 bases fitting TRBD1. The germline V gene has CDR1 SGHTA and CDR2 FQGNSA. The trim removed 2 bases at V and 0 bases at J, leaving 4 bases unmatched. CDR3 length: 17 amino acids. The CDR3 sequence: CASSLKGQISGANVLTF. The CDR3 DNA reads as TGTGCCAGCAGCTTAAAGGGACAGATCTCTGGGGCCAACGTCCTGACTTTC.